This is a list of T cell receptor beta chains from one sample in a study of control samples from healthy donors and cancer patients. The table came from immunoSEQ multiplex PCR; TCRdb's copy has only in-frame clones and leaves some out. The sample yields about 160,000 clones, roughly 89% seen once. Sequences were obtained from blood. These receptors came from a man between 25 and 39 years old in good health. The CDR3 runs from the conserved cysteine through the conserved F or W.

TRBV6-5	CASSPIGPGGEQYF
TRBV6-6	CASRDTDQPQHF
TRBV7-2	CASSFYGGNTEAFF
TRBV7-2	CASRPGWGDGELFF
TRBV24-1	CATSLRGYNEQFF
TRBV29-1	CSARMRGLSYEQYF
TRBV7-8	CASSGGQQETQYF
TRBV3-1/TRBV3-2	CASSQNLSPRETQYF
TRBV18	CASSDGGTDTQYF
TRBV15	CATWSGYSSYEQYF
TRBV5-1	CASSLGGRRDTQYF
TRBV6-5	CASSSGTYFNSPLHF
TRBV5-4	CASSRDHNSAFF
TRBV7-9	CASEPRVEGAYEQYF
TRBV15	CATSRDRGGGQPQHF
TRBV5-1	CASSSHSIGGLGEQFF
TRBV20-1	CSAWGREAFF
TRBV3-1/TRBV3-2	CASSQRVSGSVETQYF
TRBV6-5	CASGIRGGTEAFF
TRBV6-1	CASSVRTSGGRYNEQFF
TRBV9	CASSVGGEGYEQYF
TRBV9	CASSVGVSAGEQYF
TRBV7-9	CASSEVGVGQPQHF
TRBV27	CASSLSIGYEQYF
TRBV3-1/TRBV3-2	CASSQGAGGAEAFF
TRBV5-1	CASSLPGHLGANVLTF
TRBV19	CASTTGQGSLSGNTIYF
TRBV27	CASSLGTGTYHQPQHF
TRBV15	CATSRDYGANVLTF
TRBV5-1	CASSPGTPNQETQYF
TRBV5-6	CASSPGWGIGNTIYF
TRBV27	CASSLQKDRTNYGYTF
TRBV29-1	CSVAWDTEAFF
TRBV7-8	CASSLMGEAFF
TRBV6-1	CASSEWVWGQFF
TRBV30	CAWSVTGGNEQFF
TRBV12-3/TRBV12-4	CATLRVSGELFF
TRBV4-3	CASSQERDWTYEQYF
TRBV5-1	CASSYGTGGDGYTF
TRBV7-2	CASSYWGTGSGELFF
TRBV14	CASSQGAVEQYF
TRBV14	CASSQGDRGYTEAFF
TRBV7-2	CAGQVIQGGGNTIYF
TRBV19	CASTPNGASGSMDTQYF
TRBV2	CASSDELLYNEQFF
TRBV5-1	CATTRDSGSDTQYF